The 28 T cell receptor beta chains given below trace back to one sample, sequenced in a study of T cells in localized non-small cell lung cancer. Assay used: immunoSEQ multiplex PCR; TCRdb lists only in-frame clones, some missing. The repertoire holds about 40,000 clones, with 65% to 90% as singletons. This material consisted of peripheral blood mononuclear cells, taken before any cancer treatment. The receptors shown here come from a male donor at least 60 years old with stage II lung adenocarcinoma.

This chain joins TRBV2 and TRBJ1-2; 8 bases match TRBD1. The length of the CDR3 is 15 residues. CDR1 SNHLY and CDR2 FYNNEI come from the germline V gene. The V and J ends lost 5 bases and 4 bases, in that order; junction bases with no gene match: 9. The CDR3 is CASSLWTGIGYGYTF. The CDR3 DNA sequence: TGTGCCAGCAGTTTATGGACAGGGATCGGCTATGGCTACACCTTC.

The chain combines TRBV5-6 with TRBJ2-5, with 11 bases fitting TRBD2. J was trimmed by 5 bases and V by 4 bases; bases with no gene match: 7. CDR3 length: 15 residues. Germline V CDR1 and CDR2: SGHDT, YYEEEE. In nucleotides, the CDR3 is TGTGCCAGCAGCGAGGGACTAGCGGCTTGGGAGACCCAGTACTTC. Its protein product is CASSEGLAAWETQYF. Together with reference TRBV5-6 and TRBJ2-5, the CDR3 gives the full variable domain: DAGVTQSPTHLIKTRGQQVTLRCSPKSGHDTVSWYQQALGQGPQFIFQYYEEEERQRGNFPDRFSGHQFPNYSSELNVNALLLGDSALYLCASSEGLAAWETQYFGPGTRLLVL.

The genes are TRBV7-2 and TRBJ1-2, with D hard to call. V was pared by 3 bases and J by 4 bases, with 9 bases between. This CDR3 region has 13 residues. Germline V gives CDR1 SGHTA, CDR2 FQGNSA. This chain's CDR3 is CASSLEAIYGYTF. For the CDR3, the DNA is TGTGCCAGCAGCTTGGAGGCGATCTATGGCTACACCTTC.

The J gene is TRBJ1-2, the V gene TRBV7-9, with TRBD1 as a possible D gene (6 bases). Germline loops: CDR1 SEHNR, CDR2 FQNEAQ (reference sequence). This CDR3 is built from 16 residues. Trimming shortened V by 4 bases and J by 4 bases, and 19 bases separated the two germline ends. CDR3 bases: TGTGCCAGCAGCTCAATGACAGGACAAGACGCCTATGGCTACACCTTC. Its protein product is CASSSMTGQDAYGYTF.

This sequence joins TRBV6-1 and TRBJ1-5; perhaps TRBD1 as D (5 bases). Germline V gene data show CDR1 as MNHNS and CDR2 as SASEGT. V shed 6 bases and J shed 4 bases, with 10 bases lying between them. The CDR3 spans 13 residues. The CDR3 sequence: CASSPWGNQPQHF. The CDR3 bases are TGTGCCAGCAGCCCCTGGGGGAATCAGCCCCAGCATTTT.

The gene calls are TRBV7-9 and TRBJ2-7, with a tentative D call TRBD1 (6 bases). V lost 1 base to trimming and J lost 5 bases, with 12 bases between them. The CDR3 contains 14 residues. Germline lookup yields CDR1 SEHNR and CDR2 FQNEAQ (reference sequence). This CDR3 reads CASSLDRATHEQYF. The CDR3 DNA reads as TGTGCCAGCAGCTTAGACAGGGCCACCCACGAGCAGTACTTC.

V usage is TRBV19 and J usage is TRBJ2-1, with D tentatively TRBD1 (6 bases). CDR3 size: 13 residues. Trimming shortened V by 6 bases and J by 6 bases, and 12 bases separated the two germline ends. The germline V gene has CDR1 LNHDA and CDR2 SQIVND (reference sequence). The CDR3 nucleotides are TGTGCCAGTAGCGTCCAGGGGCGCAATGAGCAGTTCTTC. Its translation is CASSVQGRNEQFF.

CDR3 amino acids: CASSRGQGAVGELFF. As DNA, the CDR3 is TGTGCCAGCAGTAGGGGACAGGGGGCCGTCGGGGAGCTGTTTTTT. The chain joins TRBV6-6 to TRBJ2-2, with 12 bases that match TRBD1. Germline V gene data show CDR1 as MNHNY and CDR2 as SVGAGI (reference sequence). Unmatched junction bases numbered 5, after V lost 5 bases and J lost 7 bases. The CDR3 extends over 15 amino acids.

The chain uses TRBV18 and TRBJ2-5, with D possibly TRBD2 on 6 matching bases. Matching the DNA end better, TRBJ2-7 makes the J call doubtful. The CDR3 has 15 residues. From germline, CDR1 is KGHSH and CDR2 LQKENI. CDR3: CASSPKVTGDREQYF. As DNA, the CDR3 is TGTGCCAGCTCACCCAAGGTTACGGGAGACCGCGAGCAGTACTTC.

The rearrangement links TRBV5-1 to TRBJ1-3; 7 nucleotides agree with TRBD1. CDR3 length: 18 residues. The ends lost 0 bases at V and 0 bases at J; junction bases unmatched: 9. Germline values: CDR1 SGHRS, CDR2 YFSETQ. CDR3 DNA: TGCGCCAGCAGCTTGGGCCCGGGACAGCTCCTCTCTGGAAACACCATATATTTT. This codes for CASSLGPGQLLSGNTIYF.

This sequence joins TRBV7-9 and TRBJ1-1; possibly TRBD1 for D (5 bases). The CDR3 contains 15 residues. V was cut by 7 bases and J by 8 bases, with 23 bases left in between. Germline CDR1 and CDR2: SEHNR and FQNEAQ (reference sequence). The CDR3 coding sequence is TGTGCCAGCACCTCCCCTCCGCAGGGAGAAATCGAAGCTTTCTTT. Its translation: CASTSPPQGEIEAFF.

In DNA, the CDR3 is TGCGCCAGCAGTGGGTTACTCGCGTACGATGAGCAGTTCTTC. Its protein product is CASSGLLAYDEQFF. The J gene is TRBJ2-1, the V gene TRBV10-2; D is uncertain. Germline V gene data show CDR1 as WSHSY and CDR2 as SAAADI. V dropped 4 bases and J dropped 8 bases, with 15 bases sitting between them. The length of the CDR3 is 14 residues.

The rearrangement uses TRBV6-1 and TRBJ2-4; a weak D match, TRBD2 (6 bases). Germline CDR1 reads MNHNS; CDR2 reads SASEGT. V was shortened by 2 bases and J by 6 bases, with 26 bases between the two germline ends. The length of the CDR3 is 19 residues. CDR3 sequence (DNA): TGTGCCAGCAGTGAAAGGGCCCCCACCCGGGGGACCCAATCAAACATTCAGTACTTC. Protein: CASSERAPTRGTQSNIQYF.

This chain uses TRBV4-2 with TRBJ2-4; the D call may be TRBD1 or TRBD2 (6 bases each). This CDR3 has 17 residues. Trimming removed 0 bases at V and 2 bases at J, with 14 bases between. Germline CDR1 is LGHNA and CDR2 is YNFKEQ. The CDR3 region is CASSQDLGGKTKNIQYF. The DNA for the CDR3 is TGTGCCAGCAGCCAAGATCTCGGGGGCAAGACCAAAAACATTCAGTACTTC.

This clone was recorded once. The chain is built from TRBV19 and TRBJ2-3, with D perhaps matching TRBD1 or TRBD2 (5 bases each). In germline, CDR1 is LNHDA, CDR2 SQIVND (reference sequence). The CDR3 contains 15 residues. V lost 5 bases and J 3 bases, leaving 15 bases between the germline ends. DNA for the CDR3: TGTGCCAGTAGTTCTCATGGGACGGGAACAGATACGCAGTATTTT. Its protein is CASSSHGTGTDTQYF.

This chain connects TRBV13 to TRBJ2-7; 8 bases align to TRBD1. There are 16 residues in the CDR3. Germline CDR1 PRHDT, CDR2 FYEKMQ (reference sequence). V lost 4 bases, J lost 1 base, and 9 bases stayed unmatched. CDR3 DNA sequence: TGTGCCAGCAGCTCCTCGACAGGGGCTGAGTCCTACGAGCAGTACTTC. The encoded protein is CASSSSTGAESYEQYF.

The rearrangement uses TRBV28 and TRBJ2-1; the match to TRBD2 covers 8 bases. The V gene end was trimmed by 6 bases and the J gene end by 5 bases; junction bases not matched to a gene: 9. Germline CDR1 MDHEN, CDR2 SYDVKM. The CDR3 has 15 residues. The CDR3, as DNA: TGTGCCAGCAGCCAACTAGCGGCCGTAAACAATGAGCAGTTCTTC. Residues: CASSQLAAVNNEQFF.

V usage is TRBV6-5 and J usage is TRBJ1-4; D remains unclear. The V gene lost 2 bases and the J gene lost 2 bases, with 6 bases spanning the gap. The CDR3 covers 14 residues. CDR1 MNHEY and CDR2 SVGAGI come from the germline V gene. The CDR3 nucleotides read TGTGCCAGCAGTTACGGGCAGACTAATGAAAAACTGTTTTTT. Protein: CASSYGQTNEKLFF.

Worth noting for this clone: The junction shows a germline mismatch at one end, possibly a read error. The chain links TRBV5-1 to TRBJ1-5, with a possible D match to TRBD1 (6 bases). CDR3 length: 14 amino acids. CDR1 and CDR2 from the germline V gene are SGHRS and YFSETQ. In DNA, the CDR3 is TGCGCCAGCAGCTTTGGGGGCTTCGATCAGCCCCGGCATTTT. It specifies CASSFGGFDQPRHF.

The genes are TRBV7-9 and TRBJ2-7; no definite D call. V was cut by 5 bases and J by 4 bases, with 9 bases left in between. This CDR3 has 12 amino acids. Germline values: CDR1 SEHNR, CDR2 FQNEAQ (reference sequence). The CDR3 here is CASSRQTYEQYF. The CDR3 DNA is TGTGCCAGCAGCCGCCAGACGTACGAGCAGTACTTC.

The CDR3 bases are TGTGCCAGCTCACCCCAGGGGAGAACTGAAGCTTTCTTT. Translating it yields CASSPQGRTEAFF. The rearrangement joins TRBV18 to TRBJ1-1, with D maybe TRBD1 (6 bases). The CDR3 consists of 13 residues. CDR1 and CDR2 from the germline V gene are KGHSH and LQKENI. V lost 3 bases to trimming and J lost 5 bases, with 10 bases between them.

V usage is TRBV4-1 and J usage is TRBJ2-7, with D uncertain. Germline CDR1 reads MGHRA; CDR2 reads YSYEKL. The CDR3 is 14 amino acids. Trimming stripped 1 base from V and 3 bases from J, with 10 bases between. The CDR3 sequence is CASSQGDTVYEQYF. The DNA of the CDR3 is TGCGCCAGCAGCCAAGGAGACACAGTCTACGAGCAGTACTTC.

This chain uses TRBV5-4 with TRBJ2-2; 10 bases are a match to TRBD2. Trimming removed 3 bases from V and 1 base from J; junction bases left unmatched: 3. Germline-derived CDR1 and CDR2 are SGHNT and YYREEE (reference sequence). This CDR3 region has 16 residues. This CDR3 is CASSWGLAMNTGELFF. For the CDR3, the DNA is TGTGCCAGCAGCTGGGGACTAGCGATGAACACCGGGGAGCTGTTTTTT.

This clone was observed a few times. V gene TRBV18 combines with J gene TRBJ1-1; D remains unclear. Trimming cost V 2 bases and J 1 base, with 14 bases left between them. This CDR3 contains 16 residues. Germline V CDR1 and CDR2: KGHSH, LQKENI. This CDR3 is CASSPVVSSRNTEAFF. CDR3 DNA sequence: TGTGCCAGCTCACCAGTCGTAAGTTCTAGGAACACTGAAGCTTTCTTT. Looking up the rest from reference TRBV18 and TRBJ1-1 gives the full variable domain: NAGVMQNPRHLVRRRGQEARLRCSPMKGHSHVYWYRQLPEEGLKFMVYLQKENIIDESGMPKERFSAEFPKEGPSILRIQQVVRGDSAAYFCASSPVVSSRNTEAFFGQGTRLTVV.

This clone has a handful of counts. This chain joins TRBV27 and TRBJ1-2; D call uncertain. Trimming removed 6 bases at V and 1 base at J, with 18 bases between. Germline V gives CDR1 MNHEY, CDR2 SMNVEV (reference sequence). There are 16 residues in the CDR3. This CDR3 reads CASSPLGRSFNYGYTF. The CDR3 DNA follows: TGTGCCAGCAGCCCCTTGGGGAGAAGTTTTAACTATGGCTACACCTTC.

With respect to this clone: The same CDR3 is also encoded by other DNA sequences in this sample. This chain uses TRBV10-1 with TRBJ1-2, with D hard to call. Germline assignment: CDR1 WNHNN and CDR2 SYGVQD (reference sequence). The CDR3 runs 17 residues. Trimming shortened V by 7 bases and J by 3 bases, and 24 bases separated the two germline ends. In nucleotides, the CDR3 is TGCGCCAGCACCATTACACTTACCTATCCCCCCTACTATGGCTACACCTTC. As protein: CASTITLTYPPYYGYTF.

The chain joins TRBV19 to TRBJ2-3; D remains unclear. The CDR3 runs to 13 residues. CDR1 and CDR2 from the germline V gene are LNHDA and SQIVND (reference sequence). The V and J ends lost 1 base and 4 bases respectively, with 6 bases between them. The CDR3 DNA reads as TGTGCCAGTAGTATAGGAGAGGCAGATACGCAGTATTTT. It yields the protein CASSIGEADTQYF.

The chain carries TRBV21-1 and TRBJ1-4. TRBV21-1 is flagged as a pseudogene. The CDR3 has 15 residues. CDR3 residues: CASSKERMGDEKLFF. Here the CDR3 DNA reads TGTGCCAGCAGCAAAGAAAGGATGGGGGACGAAAAACTGTTTTTT.